This TCR beta chain was recovered during a study of blood T cells in healthy people across ages. Study-wide findings and caveats: Compared with aged donors, long-lived donors showed fewer expanded clones, suggesting selection.

With regard to this clonotype: Its antigen is as yet unknown.

Germline V gene lookup returns CDR1 DFQATT and CDR2 SNEGSKA (reference sequence). Trimming took 0 bases from V and 1 from J; bases not matched to a gene: 5. This CDR3 has 16 residues. Then a second PCR, running roughly 6 to 11 cycles, was carried out with a sample-barcoded 5' primer and a J-beta primer mix. Via MiXCR, TCRdb re-called the 5' RACE reads, giving one row per CDR3 protein. This table holds approximately 1.5 million distinct CDR3 sequences, roughly a third found once. Healthy Caucasian individuals from Russia aged roughly 6 to 90 were enrolled as donors. The receptor was isolated from a woman in her 30s in good health. V is TRBV20-1 and J is TRBJ2-3, with TRBD2 matching over 9 bases. The specimen was blood. CDR3 coding DNA: TGCAGTGCTAGAGATCGGGGACTAGCCCGCACAGATACGCAGTATTTT. As protein: CSARDRGLARTDTQYF.